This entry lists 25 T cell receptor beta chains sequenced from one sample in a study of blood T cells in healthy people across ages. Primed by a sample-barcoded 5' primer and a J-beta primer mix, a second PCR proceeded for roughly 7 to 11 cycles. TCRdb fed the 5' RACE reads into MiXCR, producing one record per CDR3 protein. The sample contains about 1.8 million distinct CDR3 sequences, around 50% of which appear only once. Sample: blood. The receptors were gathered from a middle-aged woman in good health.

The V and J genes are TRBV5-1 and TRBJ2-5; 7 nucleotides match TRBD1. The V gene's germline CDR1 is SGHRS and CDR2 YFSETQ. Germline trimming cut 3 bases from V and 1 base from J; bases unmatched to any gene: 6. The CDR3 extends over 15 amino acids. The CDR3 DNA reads TGCGCCAGCAGCTCCCGGGACAGCCTCCAAGAGACCCAGTACTTC. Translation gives CASSSRDSLQETQYF.

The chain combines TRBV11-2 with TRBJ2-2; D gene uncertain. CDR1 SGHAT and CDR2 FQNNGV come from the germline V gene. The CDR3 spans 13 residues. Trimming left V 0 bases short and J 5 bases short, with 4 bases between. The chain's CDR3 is CASSLDLTGELFF. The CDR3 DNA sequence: TGTGCCAGCAGCTTAGACTTAACCGGGGAGCTGTTTTTT.

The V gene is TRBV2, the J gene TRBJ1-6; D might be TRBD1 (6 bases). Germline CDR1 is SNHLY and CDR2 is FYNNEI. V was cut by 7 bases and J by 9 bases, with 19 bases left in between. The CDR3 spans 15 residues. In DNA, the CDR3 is TGTGCCAGCACGTTTTGGGGGGGCTCGAGTTCACCCCTCCACTTT. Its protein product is CASTFWGGSSSPLHF.

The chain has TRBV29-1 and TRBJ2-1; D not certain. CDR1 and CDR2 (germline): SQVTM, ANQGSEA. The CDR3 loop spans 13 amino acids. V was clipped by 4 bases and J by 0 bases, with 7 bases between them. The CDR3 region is CSVVPLSYNEQFF. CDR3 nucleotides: TGCAGCGTTGTCCCTCTCTCCTACAATGAGCAGTTCTTC.

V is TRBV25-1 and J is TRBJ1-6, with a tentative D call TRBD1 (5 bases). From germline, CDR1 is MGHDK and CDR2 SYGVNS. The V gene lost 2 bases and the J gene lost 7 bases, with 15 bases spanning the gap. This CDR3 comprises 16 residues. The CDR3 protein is CASSEGFAGRNSPLHF. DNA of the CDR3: TGTGCCAGCAGTGAAGGATTCGCAGGGCGGAATTCACCCCTCCACTTT.

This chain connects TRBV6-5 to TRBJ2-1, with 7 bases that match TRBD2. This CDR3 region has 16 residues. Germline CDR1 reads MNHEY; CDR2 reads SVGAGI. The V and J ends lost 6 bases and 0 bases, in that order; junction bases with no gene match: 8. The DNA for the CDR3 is TGTGCCAGCAGAACCACGACGGGGGGCTCCTACAATGAGCAGTTCTTC. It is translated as CASRTTTGGSYNEQFF.

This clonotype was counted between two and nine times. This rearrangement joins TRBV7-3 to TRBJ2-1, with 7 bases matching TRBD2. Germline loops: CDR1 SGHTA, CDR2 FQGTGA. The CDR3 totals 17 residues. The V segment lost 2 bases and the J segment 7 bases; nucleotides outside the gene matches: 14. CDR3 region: CASSLVSGVGGLNEQFF. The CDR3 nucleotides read TGTGCCAGCAGCTTAGTGAGCGGGGTTGGAGGCTTAAATGAGCAGTTCTTC.

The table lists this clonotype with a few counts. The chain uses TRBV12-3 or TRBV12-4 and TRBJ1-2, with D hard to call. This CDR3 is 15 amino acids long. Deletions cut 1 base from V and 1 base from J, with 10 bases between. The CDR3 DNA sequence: TGTGCCAGCAGTTTAGACCGATCCTATAACTATGGCTACACCTTC. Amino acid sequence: CASSLDRSYNYGYTF.

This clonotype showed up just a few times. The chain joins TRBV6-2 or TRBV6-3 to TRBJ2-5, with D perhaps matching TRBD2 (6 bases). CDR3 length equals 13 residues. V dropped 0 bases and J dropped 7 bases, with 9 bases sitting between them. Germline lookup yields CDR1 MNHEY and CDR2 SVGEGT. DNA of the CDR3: TGTGCCAGCAGTTACTCGGGAGGTGTGACCCAGTACTTC. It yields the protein CASSYSGGVTQYF.

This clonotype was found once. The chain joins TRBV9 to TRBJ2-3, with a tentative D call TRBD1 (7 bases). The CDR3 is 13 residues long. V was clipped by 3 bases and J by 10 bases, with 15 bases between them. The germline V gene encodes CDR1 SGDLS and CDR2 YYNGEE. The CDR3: CASSGVRGDAQYF. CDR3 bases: TGTGCCAGCAGCGGAGTCAGGGGGGATGCGCAGTATTTT.

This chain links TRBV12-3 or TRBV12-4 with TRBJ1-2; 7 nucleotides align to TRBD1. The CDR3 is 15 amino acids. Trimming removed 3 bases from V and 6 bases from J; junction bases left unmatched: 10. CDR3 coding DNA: TGTGCCAGCAGTTTGATGACAGGGCAGGTGGATGGCTACACCTTC. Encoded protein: CASSLMTGQVDGYTF.

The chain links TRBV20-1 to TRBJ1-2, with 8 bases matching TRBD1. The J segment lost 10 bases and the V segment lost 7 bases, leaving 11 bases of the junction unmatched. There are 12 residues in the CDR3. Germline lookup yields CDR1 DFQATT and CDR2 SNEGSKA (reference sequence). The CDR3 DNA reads TGCAGTGTTATGGACAGGGTTGTGCCCTACACCTTC. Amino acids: CSVMDRVVPYTF.

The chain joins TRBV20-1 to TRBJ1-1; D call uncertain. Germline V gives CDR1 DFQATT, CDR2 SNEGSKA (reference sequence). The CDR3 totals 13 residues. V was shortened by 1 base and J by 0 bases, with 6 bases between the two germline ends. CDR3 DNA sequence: TGCAGTGCTAGAGGGCACCTGAACACTGAAGCTTTCTTT. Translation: CSARGHLNTEAFF.

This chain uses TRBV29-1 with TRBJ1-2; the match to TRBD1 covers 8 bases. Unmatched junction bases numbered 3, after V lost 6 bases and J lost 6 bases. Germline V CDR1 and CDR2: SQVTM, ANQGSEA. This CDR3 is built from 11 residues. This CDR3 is CSVDREDGYTF. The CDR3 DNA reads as TGCAGCGTGGACAGGGAGGATGGCTACACCTTC. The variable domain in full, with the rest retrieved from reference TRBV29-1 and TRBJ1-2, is SAVISQKPSRDICQRGTSLTIQCQVDSQVTMMFWYRQQPGQSLTLIATANQGSEATYESGFVIDKFPISRPNLTFSTLTVSNMSPEDSSIYLCSVDREDGYTFGSGTRLTVV.

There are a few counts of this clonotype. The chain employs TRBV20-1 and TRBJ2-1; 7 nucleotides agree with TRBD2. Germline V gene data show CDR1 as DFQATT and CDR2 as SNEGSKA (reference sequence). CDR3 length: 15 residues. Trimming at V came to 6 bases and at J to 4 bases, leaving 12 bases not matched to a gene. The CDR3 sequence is CSAQGGAGDYNEQFF. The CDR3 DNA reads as TGCAGTGCCCAAGGCGGTGCGGGAGATTACAATGAGCAGTTCTTC.

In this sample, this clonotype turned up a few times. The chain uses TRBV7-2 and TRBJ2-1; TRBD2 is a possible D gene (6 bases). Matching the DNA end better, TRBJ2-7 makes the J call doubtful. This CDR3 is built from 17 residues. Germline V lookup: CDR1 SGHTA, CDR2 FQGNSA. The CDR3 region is CASSLGRARDSYNEQYF. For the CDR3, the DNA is TGTGCCAGCAGCTTAGGGAGGGCGAGGGATTCCTACAATGAGCAGTACTTC.

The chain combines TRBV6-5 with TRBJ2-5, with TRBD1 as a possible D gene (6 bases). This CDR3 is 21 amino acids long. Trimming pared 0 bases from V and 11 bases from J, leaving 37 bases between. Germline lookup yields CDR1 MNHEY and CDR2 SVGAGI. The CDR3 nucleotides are TGTGCCAGCAGTTACTCGGCGAGAACAAGGGGAAGCAGGGGCGACTACAATGAGCAGTACTTC. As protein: CASSYSARTRGSRGDYNEQYF.

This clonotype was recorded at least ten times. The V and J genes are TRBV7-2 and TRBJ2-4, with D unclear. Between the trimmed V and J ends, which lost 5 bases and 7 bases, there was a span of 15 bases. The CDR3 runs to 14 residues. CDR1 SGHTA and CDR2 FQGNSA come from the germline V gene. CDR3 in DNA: TGTGCCAGCAGCCCGTCCGCTGGCAAGAACATTCAGTACTTC. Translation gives CASSPSAGKNIQYF.

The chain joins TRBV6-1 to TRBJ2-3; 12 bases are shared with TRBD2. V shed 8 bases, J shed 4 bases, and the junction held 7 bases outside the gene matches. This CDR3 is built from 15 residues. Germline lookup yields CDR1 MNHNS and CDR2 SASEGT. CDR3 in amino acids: CASRPASGGADTQYF. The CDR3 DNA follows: TGTGCCAGCCGGCCCGCTAGCGGGGGGGCAGATACGCAGTATTTT.

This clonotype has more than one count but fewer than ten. CDR3: CASSRLAGNYEQYF. Here the CDR3 DNA reads TGTGCCAGCAGCCGACTAGCGGGGAACTACGAGCAGTACTTC. The V call is TRBV5-6, the J call TRBJ2-7; 11 bases are a match to TRBD2. Germline V gives CDR1 SGHDT, CDR2 YYEEEE. CDR3 size: 14 residues. J gave up 3 bases and V 4 bases, and 3 bases lay outside the gene matches.

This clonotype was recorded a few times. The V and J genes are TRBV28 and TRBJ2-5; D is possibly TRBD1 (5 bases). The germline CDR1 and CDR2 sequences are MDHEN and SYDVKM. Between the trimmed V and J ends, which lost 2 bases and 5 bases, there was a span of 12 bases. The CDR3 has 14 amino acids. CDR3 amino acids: CASSLTIQGETQYF. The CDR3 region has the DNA TGTGCCAGCAGTTTAACCATCCAGGGTGAGACCCAGTACTTC.

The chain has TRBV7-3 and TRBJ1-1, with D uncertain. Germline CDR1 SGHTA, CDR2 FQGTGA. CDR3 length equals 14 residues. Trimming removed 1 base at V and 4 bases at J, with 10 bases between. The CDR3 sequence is CASSLNVGRTEAFF. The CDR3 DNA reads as TGTGCCAGCAGCTTAAACGTCGGACGCACTGAAGCTTTCTTT.

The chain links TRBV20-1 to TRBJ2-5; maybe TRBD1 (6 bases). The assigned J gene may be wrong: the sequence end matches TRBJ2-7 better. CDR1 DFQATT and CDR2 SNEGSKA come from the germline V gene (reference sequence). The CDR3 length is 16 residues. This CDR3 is CSVQGYEQGASYEQYF. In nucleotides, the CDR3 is TGCAGTGTACAGGGATATGAGCAGGGAGCCTCCTACGAGCAGTACTTC.

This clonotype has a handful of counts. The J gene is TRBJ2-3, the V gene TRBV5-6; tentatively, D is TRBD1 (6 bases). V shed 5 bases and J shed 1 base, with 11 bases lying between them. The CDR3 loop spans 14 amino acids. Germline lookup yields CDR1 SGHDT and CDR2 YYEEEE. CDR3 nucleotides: TGTGCCAGCAGAACCCCAGGGGGCACAGATACGCAGTATTTT. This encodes CASRTPGGTDTQYF.

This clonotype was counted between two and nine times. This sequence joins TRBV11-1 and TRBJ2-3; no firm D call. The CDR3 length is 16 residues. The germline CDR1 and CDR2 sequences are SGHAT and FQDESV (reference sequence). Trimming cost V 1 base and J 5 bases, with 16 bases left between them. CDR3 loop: CASSLVGEARLDTQYF. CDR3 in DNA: TGTGCCAGCAGCTTAGTAGGCGAAGCCCGACTAGATACGCAGTATTTT.